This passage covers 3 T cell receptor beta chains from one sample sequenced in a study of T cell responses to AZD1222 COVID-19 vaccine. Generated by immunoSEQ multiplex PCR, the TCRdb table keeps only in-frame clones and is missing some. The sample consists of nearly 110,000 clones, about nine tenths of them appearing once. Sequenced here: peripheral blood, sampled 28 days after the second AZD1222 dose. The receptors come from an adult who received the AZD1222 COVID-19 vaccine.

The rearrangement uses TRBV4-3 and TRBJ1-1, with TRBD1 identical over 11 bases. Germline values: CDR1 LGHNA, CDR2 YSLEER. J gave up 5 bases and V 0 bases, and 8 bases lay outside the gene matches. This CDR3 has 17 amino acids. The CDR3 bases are TGCGCCAGCAGCCAAGATGGACAGGGGGCTAGGAATACTGAAGCTTTCTTT. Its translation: CASSQDGQGARNTEAFF.

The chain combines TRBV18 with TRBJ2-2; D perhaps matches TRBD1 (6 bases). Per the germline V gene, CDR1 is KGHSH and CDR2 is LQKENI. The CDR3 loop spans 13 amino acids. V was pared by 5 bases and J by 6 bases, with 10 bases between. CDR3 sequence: CASSEQGAGELFF. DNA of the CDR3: TGTGCCAGCTCAGAACAGGGTGCCGGGGAGCTGTTTTTT.

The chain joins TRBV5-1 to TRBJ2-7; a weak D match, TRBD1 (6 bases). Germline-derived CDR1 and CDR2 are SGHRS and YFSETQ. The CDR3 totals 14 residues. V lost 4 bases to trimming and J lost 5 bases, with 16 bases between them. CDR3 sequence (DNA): TGCGCCAGCAGCGGGGGCGAATTGGGGGACGAGCAGTACTTC. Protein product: CASSGGELGDEQYF.